This T cell receptor beta chain is drawn from a study of blood T cell repertoires in COVID-19. TCRdb's table, derived via immunoSEQ multiplex PCR, lists solely in-frame clones and lacks some. The sample records hundreds of thousands of clones, around 88% being singletons. Trimming left V 0 bases short and J 3 bases short, with 9 bases between. Per germline, CDR1 SGHRS and CDR2 YFSETQ. The CDR3 is 14 residues long. This clonotype originated in a woman aged 45-65 years who had recovered from COVID-19. The chain carries TRBV5-1 and TRBJ1-1; no reliable D call. Material: PBMCs or T cells enriched from blood (not recorded which). The CDR3 DNA follows: TGCGCCAGCAGCTTGGGGCGGCCGTACACTGAAGCTTTCTTT. This gives the protein CASSLGRPYTEAFF.